These T cell receptor beta chains were read from a single sample in a study of blood T cell repertoires in COVID-19. This table comes from immunoSEQ multiplex PCR, and its TCRdb copy is limited to in-frame clones, with some not included. The sample lists about 320,000 clones; roughly 89% were seen once. The sequencing input was peripheral blood. The receptors here all came from a woman in her twenties or thirties with COVID-19, enrolled during active disease. The CDR3 runs from the conserved cysteine through the conserved F or W. A D gene is named only where the DNA matches it firmly.

D,V,J,DNA,CDR3
TRBD1,TRBV4-1,TRBJ1-1,TGCGCCAGCAGCCAATACCCTACAGGGGACAACACTGAAGCTTTCTTT,CASSQYPTGDNTEAFF
.,TRBV3-1/TRBV3-2,TRBJ1-2,TGTGCCAGCAGCCAAGTCGACAGATACTATGGCTACACCTTC,CASSQVDRYYGYTF
TRBD1,TRBV7-8,TRBJ2-7,TGTGCCAGCAGCCCACGGACAGGGGACGAGCAGTACTTC,CASSPRTGDEQYF
TRBD1,TRBV5-5,TRBJ1-4,TGTGCCAGCAGCTTAGCCGGGACAGCAACTAATGAAAAACTGTTTTTT,CASSLAGTATNEKLFF
.,TRBV11-3,TRBJ2-2,TGTGCCAGCAGCCCCCAAACGAACACCGGGGAGCTGTTTTTT,CASSPQTNTGELFF
.,TRBV3-1/TRBV3-2,TRBJ1-3,TGTGCCAGCAGCCAAGACACTGGAAACACCATATATTTT,CASSQDTGNTIYF
.,TRBV6-1,TRBJ1-4,TGTGCCAGCAGTGAAGGGCAGTTTACTAATGAAAAACTGTTTTTT,CASSEGQFTNEKLFF
.,TRBV2,TRBJ2-1,TGTGCCAGCGGACACGGGGAGGTGGAGCAGTTCTTC,CASGHGEVEQFF
TRBD2,TRBV4-1,TRBJ2-1,TGCGCCAGCAGCCAAGTGTTTCCCGGGACTAGCGGGGGGGCGGGCAATGAGCAGTTCTTC,CASSQVFPGTSGGAGNEQFF
.,TRBV6-5,TRBJ2-1,TGTGCCAGCAGGAGAGACAGTAATGAGCAGTTCTTC,CASRRDSNEQFF
TRBD2,TRBV9,TRBJ2-7,TGTGCCAGCAGCGTTAGGACTAGCGGATTTTACGAGCAGTACTTC,CASSVRTSGFYEQYF
.,TRBV28,TRBJ2-7,TGTGCCAGCAGGGACCGGGGATACGAGCAGTACTTC,CASRDRGYEQYF
TRBD1,TRBV7-6,TRBJ1-5,TGTGCCAGCAGTCCCGACAGGGGATTGTTTCAGCCCCAGCATTTT,CASSPDRGLFQPQHF
TRBD1,TRBV28,TRBJ2-1,TGTGCCAGCAGCCTCCTAAGGACAGGGTTCAATGAGCAGTTCTTC,CASSLLRTGFNEQFF
.,TRBV11-2,TRBJ1-1,TGTGCCAGCACCTTGAACACTGAAGCTTTCTTT,CASTLNTEAFF
.,TRBV6-5,TRBJ1-1,TGTGCCAGCAGTTACTCGACCGGGGGGCAAGCTTTCTTT,CASSYSTGGQAFF
.,TRBV19,TRBJ1-5,TGTGCCAGTAGTATGGAGGCGGCAGCTAGCAATCAGCCCCAGCATTTT,CASSMEAAASNQPQHF
TRBD1,TRBV28,TRBJ1-1,TGTGCCAGCAGTCTGACAGGGGGAGACACTGAAGCTTTCTTT,CASSLTGGDTEAFF